This TCR beta chain was observed in a study of T-cell memory formation after mild COVID-19. The study, taken as a whole, reports: A second wave of clones peaked on day 37, and their SARS-CoV-2 specificity went unconfirmed.

Only a few counts were recorded for this clonotype. The target antigen is unknown. TCRdb re-called the 5' RACE reads with MiXCR, one entry per CDR3 protein. This repertoire shows fewer than 200,000 distinct CDR3 sequences, over 10% found once; its top ten account for roughly 3.3%. V lost 4 bases and J lost 2; bases outside the gene matches: 1. The CDR3 runs 15 residues. Germline assignment: CDR1 KGHDR and CDR2 SFDVKD. J is TRBJ2-2 and V is TRBV24-1; 9 bases are shared with TRBD2. Sequencing was done on a sample of PBMCs or a T cell subset sorted from them (not recorded which). This TCR was recovered from a man younger than 30 who had mild COVID-19 (a few samples of this study predate the infection). Cell type and time point are not known. CDR3 region: CATSEAGGNTGELFF. DNA for the CDR3: TGTGCCACCAGTGAAGCGGGGGGAAACACCGGGGAGCTGTTTTTT.